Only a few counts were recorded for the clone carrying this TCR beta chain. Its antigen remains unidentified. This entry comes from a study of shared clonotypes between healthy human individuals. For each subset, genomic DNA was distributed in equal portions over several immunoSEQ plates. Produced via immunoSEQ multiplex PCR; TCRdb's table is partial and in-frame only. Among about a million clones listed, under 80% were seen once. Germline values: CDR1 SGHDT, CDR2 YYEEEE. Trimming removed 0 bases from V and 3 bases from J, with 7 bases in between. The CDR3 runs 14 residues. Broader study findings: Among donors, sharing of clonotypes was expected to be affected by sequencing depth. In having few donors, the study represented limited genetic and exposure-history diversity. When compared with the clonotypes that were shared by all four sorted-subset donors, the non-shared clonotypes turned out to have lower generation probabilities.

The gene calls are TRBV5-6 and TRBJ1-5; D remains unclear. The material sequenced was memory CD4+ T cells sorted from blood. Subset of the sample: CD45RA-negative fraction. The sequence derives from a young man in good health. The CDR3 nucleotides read TGTGCCAGCAGCTTGGGAGGATTCAATCAGCCCCAGCATTTT. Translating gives CASSLGGFNQPQHF.